A selection of T cell receptor beta chains follows, all from one sample in a study of metastatic and nonmetastatic thyroid tumors. From the PCR reads, TCRdb re-called clones with MiXCR. The sample includes 65,000 to 70,000 clones, 14% seen only once; the top ten take over 6%. The material sequenced was blood. Every receptor here comes from a male donor with papillary thyroid cancer or a benign thyroid nodule (not recorded which). Some clones in this sample may be carry-over from other donors' samples. Both conserved end residues are part of each CDR3. A D gene is named only where the DNA matches it firmly. Expanded clones get a size class; other rows say once, few or many, or leave the size out.

len: 19; d_gene: TRBD1; abundance: many; v_gene: TRBV5-1; j_gene: TRBJ2-4; CDR3aa: CASSLTRTGSGLSGSIQYF; CDR3nt: TGCGCCAGCAGCCTTACCAGGACAGGGTCCGGTCTGAGTGGGAGCATTCAGTACTTC
len: 14; d_gene: NA; abundance: many; v_gene: TRBV30; j_gene: TRBJ1-1; CDR3aa: CAWSAQAMRTEAFF; CDR3nt: TGTGCCTGGAGTGCCCAGGCAATGCGGACTGAAGCTTTCTTT
len: 13; d_gene: NA; abundance: NA; v_gene: TRBV24-1; j_gene: TRBJ1-2; CDR3aa: CATSTGKGYGYTF; CDR3nt: TGTGCCACGTCGACGGGAAAGGGTTATGGCTACACCTTC
len: 14; d_gene: TRBD2; abundance: few; v_gene: TRBV4-2; j_gene: TRBJ2-2; CDR3aa: CVSSQERGDGELFF; CDR3nt: TGTGTCAGCAGCCAAGAACGGGGGGACGGGGAGCTGTTTTTT
len: 13; d_gene: NA; abundance: many; v_gene: TRBV19; j_gene: TRBJ1-2; CDR3aa: CASSRDWDYGYTF; CDR3nt: TGTGCCAGTAGCAGGGATTGGGACTATGGCTACACCTTC
len: 14; d_gene: NA; abundance: NA; v_gene: TRBV7-3; j_gene: TRBJ1-2; CDR3aa: CASSFFYGNYGYTF; CDR3nt: TGTGCCAGCAGCTTCTTCTATGGAAACTATGGCTACACCTTC
len: 13; d_gene: NA; abundance: NA; v_gene: TRBV11-2; j_gene: TRBJ1-2; CDR3aa: CVSSGSGDYGYTF; CDR3nt: TGTGTCAGCAGCGGGTCCGGAGACTATGGCTACACCTTC
len: 15; d_gene: NA; abundance: NA; v_gene: TRBV10-2; j_gene: TRBJ2-5; CDR3aa: CDSSKNREEEETQYF; CDR3nt: TGCGACAGCAGTAAAAACAGGGAGGAGGAGGAGACCCAGTACTTC
len: 14; d_gene: TRBD1; abundance: NA; v_gene: TRBV12-3/TRBV12-4; j_gene: TRBJ2-7; CDR3aa: CASRDRGSSYEQYF; CDR3nt: TGTGCCAGCAGGGACAGGGGGAGCTCCTACGAGCAGTACTTC
len: 15; d_gene: NA; abundance: NA; v_gene: TRBV6-2/TRBV6-3; j_gene: TRBJ2-6; CDR3aa: CASSYGGTGANVLTF; CDR3nt: TGTGCCAGCAGTTACGGGGGGACTGGGGCCAACGTCCTGACTTTC
len: 13; d_gene: NA; abundance: many; v_gene: TRBV5-8; j_gene: TRBJ2-1; CDR3aa: CASSASSYNEQFF; CDR3nt: TGTGCCAGCAGTGCAAGCTCCTACAATGAGCAGTTCTTC
len: 16; d_gene: TRBD2; abundance: many; v_gene: TRBV5-1; j_gene: TRBJ2-1; CDR3aa: CASSTSGSAQNNEQFF; CDR3nt: TGCGCCAGCAGTACTAGCGGGAGCGCTCAAAACAATGAGCAGTTCTTC
len: 15; d_gene: NA; abundance: many; v_gene: TRBV7-9; j_gene: TRBJ2-3; CDR3aa: CASSQLPPGPDTQYF; CDR3nt: TGTGCCAGCAGCCAGTTACCTCCAGGGCCAGATACGCAGTATTTT
len: 12; d_gene: TRBD2; abundance: many; v_gene: TRBV10-3; j_gene: TRBJ2-1; CDR3aa: CAIGREGNEQFF; CDR3nt: TGTGCCATCGGGCGGGAGGGTAATGAGCAGTTCTTC
len: 14; d_gene: NA; abundance: many; v_gene: TRBV11-3; j_gene: TRBJ2-1; CDR3aa: CASSSGLAYNEQFF; CDR3nt: TGTGCCAGCAGCTCAGGACTGGCTTACAATGAGCAGTTCTTC
len: 15; d_gene: NA; abundance: few; v_gene: TRBV6-5; j_gene: TRBJ1-6; CDR3aa: CASSYSRQPGGTLHF; CDR3nt: TGTGCCAGCAGTTACTCTCGGCAGCCCGGAGGCACCCTCCACTTT
len: 15; d_gene: NA; abundance: few; v_gene: TRBV6-1; j_gene: TRBJ1-5; CDR3aa: CASSEGTASNYPQHF; CDR3nt: TGTGCCAGCAGTGAAGGGACAGCCAGCAATTATCCCCAGCATTTT
len: 18; d_gene: TRBD2; abundance: many; v_gene: TRBV5-6; j_gene: TRBJ2-1; CDR3aa: CASSLTSGRTSSYNEQFF; CDR3nt: TGTGCCAGCAGCCTGACTAGCGGGAGGACGAGCTCCTACAATGAGCAGTTCTTC
len: 16; d_gene: TRBD2; abundance: many; v_gene: TRBV27; j_gene: TRBJ2-7; CDR3aa: CASSPWTSGRSYEQYF; CDR3nt: TGTGCCAGCAGTCCCTGGACTAGCGGGAGATCCTACGAGCAGTACTTC
len: 19; d_gene: TRBD2; abundance: many; v_gene: TRBV4-1; j_gene: TRBJ2-4; CDR3aa: CASSPGTSGSGIAKNIQYF; CDR3nt: TGCGCCAGCAGCCCAGGGACTAGCGGGAGTGGGATAGCCAAAAACATTCAGTACTTC
len: 15; d_gene: NA; abundance: many; v_gene: TRBV9; j_gene: TRBJ2-3; CDR3aa: CASSVVLGATDTQYF; CDR3nt: TGTGCCAGCAGCGTAGTCCTCGGCGCTACAGATACGCAGTATTTT
len: 15; d_gene: NA; abundance: many; v_gene: TRBV9; j_gene: TRBJ1-2; CDR3aa: CASSVGAGNNYGYTF; CDR3nt: TGTGCCAGCAGCGTAGGGGCAGGAAATAACTATGGCTACACCTTC
len: 15; d_gene: NA; abundance: NA; v_gene: TRBV4-3; j_gene: TRBJ2-7; CDR3aa: CASSQEPGMSREQYF; CDR3nt: TGCGCCAGCAGCCAAGAACCGGGAATGAGTAGAGAGCAGTACTTC
len: 15; d_gene: TRBD1; abundance: many; v_gene: TRBV6-1; j_gene: TRBJ2-3; CDR3aa: CASTLQGADGDTQYF; CDR3nt: TGTGCCAGCACTCTTCAGGGGGCGGATGGAGATACGCAGTATTTT
len: 14; d_gene: TRBD1; abundance: many; v_gene: TRBV6-1; j_gene: TRBJ1-2; CDR3aa: CASSLTGAGYGYTF; CDR3nt: TGTGCCAGCAGTTTGACAGGGGCGGGCTATGGCTACACCTTC
len: 15; d_gene: TRBD1; abundance: many; v_gene: TRBV4-3; j_gene: TRBJ2-3; CDR3aa: CASSQELQGTDTQYF; CDR3nt: TGCGCCAGCAGCCAAGAATTACAGGGGACAGATACGCAGTATTTT
len: 16; d_gene: TRBD1; abundance: many; v_gene: TRBV7-6; j_gene: TRBJ1-4; CDR3aa: CASSLGQGASNEKLFF; CDR3nt: TGTGCCAGCAGCCTGGGACAGGGGGCGTCTAATGAAAAACTGTTTTTT
len: 15; d_gene: NA; abundance: NA; v_gene: TRBV6-1; j_gene: TRBJ2-1; CDR3aa: CASSFGQGVYNEQFF; CDR3nt: NA
len: 13; d_gene: TRBD1; abundance: many; v_gene: TRBV20-1; j_gene: TRBJ2-3; CDR3aa: CSGLGQSTDTQYF; CDR3nt: TGCAGTGGACTGGGACAGAGCACAGATACGCAGTATTTT
len: 14; d_gene: NA; abundance: many; v_gene: TRBV7-9; j_gene: TRBJ2-2; CDR3aa: CASSLEGLSGELFF; CDR3nt: TGTGCCAGCAGCTTAGAGGGGTTGTCCGGGGAGCTGTTTTTT
len: 14; d_gene: TRBD1; abundance: few; v_gene: TRBV5-1; j_gene: TRBJ1-2; CDR3aa: CASSPEQGGYGYTF; CDR3nt: TGCGCCAGCAGCCCGGAACAGGGGGGGTATGGCTACACCTTC